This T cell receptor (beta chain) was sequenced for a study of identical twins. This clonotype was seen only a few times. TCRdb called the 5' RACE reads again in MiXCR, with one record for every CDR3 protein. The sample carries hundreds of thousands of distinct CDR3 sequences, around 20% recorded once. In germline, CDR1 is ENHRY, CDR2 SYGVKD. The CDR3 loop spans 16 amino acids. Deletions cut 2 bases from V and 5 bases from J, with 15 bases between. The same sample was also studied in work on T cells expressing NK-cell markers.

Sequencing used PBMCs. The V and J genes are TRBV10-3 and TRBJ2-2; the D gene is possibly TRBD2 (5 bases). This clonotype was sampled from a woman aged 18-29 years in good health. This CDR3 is CAISEPQGRGTGELFF. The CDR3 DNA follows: TGTGCCATCAGTGAGCCCCAAGGCAGAGGGACCGGGGAGCTGTTTTTT.